The rows below give T cell receptor beta chains drawn from one sample of a study of breast tumors, draining lymph nodes, adjacent tissues. TCRdb recomputed calls from the multiplex PCR reads with MiXCR, one row per CDR3 protein. The sample yields about 180,000 distinct CDR3 sequences, 33% seen once. Sequencing used axillary lymph node tissue. All receptors come from a female donor with breast cancer. Some clones in this sample may be carry-over from other donors' samples. Both conserved end residues are part of each CDR3. The D gene is left open where the match is weak. A row's size may be missing; if present it is once, few, many or a size class.

J: TRBJ2-5
D: TRBD2
size: few
V: TRBV4-3
DNA: TGCGCCAGCAGCCAAGTTAGCGGGAGGAGAGAGACCCAGTACTTC
CDR3: CASSQVSGRRETQYF

J: TRBJ1-3
D: NA
size: many
V: TRBV4-3
DNA: TGCGCCAGCAGCCGGTCCCAAGACTCTGGAAACACCATATATTTT
CDR3: CASSRSQDSGNTIYF

J: TRBJ1-4
D: NA
size: NA
V: TRBV20-1
DNA: TGCAGTGCTCGAGACGTGCCAACTAATGAAAAACTGTTTTTT
CDR3: CSARDVPTNEKLFF

J: TRBJ1-3
D: NA
size: NA
V: TRBV3-2
DNA: TGTGCCAGCAGCCCCCAGCAGGGGAGTGGAAACACCACATATTTT
CDR3: CASSPQQGSGNTTYF

J: TRBJ1-5
D: NA
size: NA
V: TRBV24-1
DNA: TGTGCCACCAGTGATTTGGCCAGTAATCAGCCCCAGCATTTT
CDR3: CATSDLASNQPQHF

J: TRBJ2-2
D: TRBD1
size: many
V: TRBV7-6
DNA: TGTGCCAGCAGCAAGGGGGCCCGGAACACCGGGGAGCTGTTTTTT
CDR3: CASSKGARNTGELFF

J: TRBJ2-7
D: TRBD1
size: once
V: TRBV2
DNA: TGTGCCAGCAGCGTCCGGGACAGGGGGGCGGAAACACCGCAGATCTTC
CDR3: CASSVRDRGAETPQIF

J: TRBJ2-3
D: TRBD1
size: many
V: TRBV24-1
DNA: TGTGCCACCAGTGATTTGTGGACAGGGGACGATACGCAGTATTTT
CDR3: CATSDLWTGDDTQYF

J: TRBJ1-2
D: NA
size: many
V: TRBV7-3
DNA: TGTGCCAGGGCAGGGGTACCTAACTATGGCTACACCTTC
CDR3: CARAGVPNYGYTF

J: TRBJ2-3
D: TRBD2
size: NA
V: TRBV7-2
DNA: TGTGCCAGCAGCTTAGGAGCGACTAGCGGGAGGGATACGCAGTATTTT
CDR3: CASSLGATSGRDTQYF

J: TRBJ2-1
D: NA
size: many
V: TRBV27
DNA: TGTGCCAGCAGTTCCGCGGGATGGGGCAATGAGCAGTTCTTC
CDR3: CASSSAGWGNEQFF

J: TRBJ2-3
D: TRBD2
size: many
V: TRBV13
DNA: TGTGCCAGCAGCGCGGGACTAGCGGCCATGGATACGCAGTATTTT
CDR3: CASSAGLAAMDTQYF

J: TRBJ1-4
D: TRBD1
size: NA
V: TRBV28
DNA: TGTGCCAGCAGTTCAGGGACAGGGAGGGGGAATGAAAAACTGTTTTTT
CDR3: CASSSGTGRGNEKLFF

J: TRBJ1-1
D: NA
size: NA
V: TRBV6-4
DNA: TGTGCCAGCAGTGACTTAAACTCTAGGGAAGCTTTCTTT
CDR3: CASSDLNSREAFF

J: TRBJ2-5
D: NA
size: many
V: TRBV7-9
DNA: TGTGCCAGCAGCTTACAGGTATTGGAGACCCAGTACTTC
CDR3: CASSLQVLETQYF

J: TRBJ1-6
D: TRBD1
size: many
V: TRBV28
DNA: TGTGCCAGCAGTTTACCCCTGGGACAGGGTACGTCACCCCTCCACTTT
CDR3: CASSLPLGQGTSPLHF

J: TRBJ1-6
D: NA
size: many
V: TRBV5-1
DNA: TGCGCCAGCAGCTTGGGCCAGGGAGTCGACAATTCACCCCTCCACTTT
CDR3: CASSLGQGVDNSPLHF

J: TRBJ2-7
D: NA
size: many
V: TRBV28
DNA: TGTGCCAGCAGTTCCGGTAAAGGGTTCTACGAGCAGTACTTC
CDR3: CASSSGKGFYEQYF

J: TRBJ1-2
D: TRBD1
size: NA
V: TRBV11-3
DNA: TGTGCCAGCAGCTCCGACAGGGGGCTATACTATGGCTACACCTTC
CDR3: CASSSDRGLYYGYTF

J: TRBJ1-2
D: NA
size: many
V: TRBV25-1
DNA: TGTGCCAGCAGTGATATTAGGGGAGGATCCTATGGCTACACCTTC
CDR3: CASSDIRGGSYGYTF

J: TRBJ2-1
D: NA
size: few
V: TRBV28
DNA: TGTGCCAGCAGGCCCCGGACAGATTCCTACAATGAGCAGTTCTTC
CDR3: CASRPRTDSYNEQFF

J: TRBJ2-7
D: NA
size: many
V: TRBV7-3
DNA: TGTGCCAGCAGCTTAAGTCTCGCTGACGAGCAGTACTTC
CDR3: CASSLSLADEQYF

J: TRBJ2-3
D: TRBD1
size: many
V: TRBV29-1
DNA: TGCAGCGCCCGGCAGGGGGCCAAGGGCACGCAGTATTTT
CDR3: CSARQGAKGTQYF

J: TRBJ2-1
D: NA
size: many
V: TRBV11-2
DNA: TGTGCCAGCAGCTTAGGGCTACACTACAATGAGCAGTTCTTC
CDR3: CASSLGLHYNEQFF

J: TRBJ2-3
D: TRBD1
size: many
V: TRBV5-1
DNA: TGCGCCAGCAGCCTCGACAGGGGGCTAAGGACAGATACGCAGTATTTT
CDR3: CASSLDRGLRTDTQYF

J: TRBJ1-6
D: TRBD1
size: many
V: TRBV6-1
DNA: TGTGCCAGTTCACAGGGGAGTTATAATTCACCCCTCCACTTT
CDR3: CASSQGSYNSPLHF

J: TRBJ2-7
D: NA
size: NA
V: TRBV20-1
DNA: TGCAGTACGTACTTCGTGGGGGTTGGCGAGCAGTACTTC
CDR3: CSTYFVGVGEQYF

J: TRBJ1-2
D: NA
size: many
V: TRBV4-2
DNA: TGTGCCAGCAGCCCAGCATCCGGGGTTAACTATGGCTACACCTTC
CDR3: CASSPASGVNYGYTF

J: TRBJ2-5
D: TRBD2
size: many
V: TRBV2
DNA: TGTGCCAGCAGTGAGCTACTAGCGGCCCAAGAGACCCAGTACTTC
CDR3: CASSELLAAQETQYF

J: TRBJ1-1
D: TRBD1
size: few
V: TRBV4-1
DNA: TGCGCCAGCAGCCAGGGGACAGGGGGCCGCACTGAAGCTTTCTTT
CDR3: CASSQGTGGRTEAFF

J: TRBJ1-2
D: TRBD1
size: many
V: TRBV10-3
DNA: TGTGCCATCAGTATGACAGGGGAAAACTATGGCTACACCTTC
CDR3: CAISMTGENYGYTF

J: TRBJ2-6
D: TRBD2
size: once
V: TRBV4-3
DNA: TGCGCCAGCAGCCACGGACTAGCGGGCTCTGGGGCCAACGTCCTGACTTTC
CDR3: CASSHGLAGSGANVLTF